The 12 T cell receptor beta chains below come from one sample, sequenced in a study of identical twins. TCRdb used MiXCR to reprocess the 5' RACE reads, holding one entry per CDR3 protein. The data show under 300,000 distinct CDR3 sequences, about an eighth seen once. The sequencing sample was made of memory (CD45RO+) T cells sorted from blood. These receptors all stem from a woman aged 18-29 years in good health.

The chain has TRBV6-2 or TRBV6-3 and TRBJ2-1; 14 bases are a match to TRBD2. V was pared by 5 bases and J by 3 bases, with 12 bases of the junction left unmatched. This CDR3 comprises 19 residues. In germline, CDR1 is MNHEY, CDR2 SVGEGT. The CDR3 DNA follows: TGTGCCAGCAGTCACGGACTAGCGGGAGGCTCCTCCCTCTACAATGAGCAGTTCTTC. It specifies CASSHGLAGGSSLYNEQFF.

This clonotype was picked up a small number of times. The V gene is TRBV7-3, the J gene TRBJ2-3, with D perhaps matching TRBD2 (5 bases). V lost 2 bases and J 1 base, leaving 10 bases between the germline ends. From germline, CDR1 is SGHTA and CDR2 FQGTGA. This CDR3 has 15 residues. This CDR3 reads CASSLRGFGTDTQYF. CDR3 in DNA: TGTGCCAGCAGCTTACGGGGTTTTGGCACAGATACGCAGTATTTT. The full variable domain, completed using reference TRBV7-3 and TRBJ2-3, is GAGVSQTPSNKVTEKGKYVELRCDPISGHTALYWYRQSLGQGPEFLIYFQGTGAADDSGLPNDRFFAVRPEGSVSTLKIQRTERGDSAVYLCASSLRGFGTDTQYFGPGTRLTVL.

The chain is built from TRBV29-1 and TRBJ2-7; TRBD2 matches at 9 bases. The CDR3 covers 13 residues. The J segment lost 5 bases and the V segment lost 4 bases, leaving 6 bases of the junction unmatched. From germline, CDR1 is SQVTM and CDR2 ANQGSEA. For the CDR3, the DNA is TGCAGCGTTGTTTTAGCGGGAGTTAACGAGCAGTACTTC. This codes for CSVVLAGVNEQYF.

The chain has TRBV28 and TRBJ2-3; D is ambiguous. Between the trimmed V and J ends, which lost 7 bases and 2 bases, there was a span of 10 bases. This CDR3 is 13 amino acids long. Germline V gene lookup returns CDR1 MDHEN and CDR2 SYDVKM. DNA of the CDR3: TGTGCCAGCAAACCCGGTAACACAGATACGCAGTATTTT. Encoded protein: CASKPGNTDTQYF.

This clonotype was picked up a small number of times. The chain has TRBV5-1 and TRBJ1-1; a weak D match, TRBD1 (5 bases). CDR3 length equals 16 residues. The V gene's germline CDR1 is SGHRS and CDR2 YFSETQ. The ends were cut back, 0 bases at V and 5 bases at J, with 17 bases in the middle. CDR3 in DNA: TGCGCCAGCAGCTTGGACTACGTAGGGGTGGATACTGAAGCTTTCTTT. This gives the protein CASSLDYVGVDTEAFF.

CDR3: CASTGGSEKLFF. DNA for the CDR3: TGTGCCAGCACCGGGGGCAGTGAAAAACTGTTTTTT. The V and J genes are TRBV12-3 or TRBV12-4 and TRBJ1-4; maybe TRBD1 (6 bases). The length of the CDR3 is 12 residues. The V gene lost 7 bases and the J gene lost 7 bases, with 10 bases spanning the gap.

The rearrangement uses TRBV20-1 and TRBJ2-3; D perhaps matches TRBD1 (6 bases). Trimming shortened V by 7 bases and J by 10 bases, and 15 bases separated the two germline ends. The CDR3 is 11 residues long. Germline V gene lookup returns CDR1 DFQATT and CDR2 SNEGSKA (reference sequence). CDR3: CSVRGTNAQYF. The CDR3 DNA sequence: TGCAGTGTGAGGGGGACCAATGCGCAGTATTTT.

In its sample, this clonotype was seen many times. The chain has TRBV9 and TRBJ2-1; TRBD2 matches at 7 bases. V lost 3 bases, J lost 2 bases, and 5 bases stayed unmatched. Germline V gene lookup returns CDR1 SGDLS and CDR2 YYNGEE. This CDR3 contains 15 residues. The CDR3 loop reads CASSGLAVPYNEQFF. CDR3 DNA: TGTGCCAGCAGCGGGCTAGCGGTGCCCTACAATGAGCAGTTCTTC.

The J gene is TRBJ1-6, the V gene TRBV12-3 or TRBV12-4; D unresolved. Trimming removed 2 bases from V and 10 bases from J, with 9 bases in between. This CDR3 comprises 13 residues. Written as DNA, the CDR3 is TGTGCCAGCAGTTTATTGGAAAGGTCACCCCTCCACTTT. It is translated as CASSLLERSPLHF.

This clonotype was found many times. This chain joins TRBV5-1 and TRBJ1-4; D uncertain. V was pared by 0 bases and J by 2 bases, with 8 bases between. Germline assignment: CDR1 SGHRS and CDR2 YFSETQ. This CDR3 is built from 15 residues. CDR3 nucleotides: TGCGCCAGCAGCTTGGGGTTGGGGACTAATGAAAAACTGTTTTTT. Translated: CASSLGLGTNEKLFF.

The chain uses TRBV18 and TRBJ2-7, with D uncertain. The CDR3 runs 15 residues. Germline values: CDR1 KGHSH, CDR2 LQKENI. V lost 2 bases, J lost 0 bases, and 11 bases lay in between. CDR3 region: CASSPADKVSYEQYF. Here the CDR3 DNA reads TGTGCCAGCTCACCAGCAGATAAAGTCTCCTACGAGCAGTACTTC.

This clonotype was observed a handful of times. J is TRBJ2-2 and V is TRBV19, with D perhaps being TRBD1 or TRBD2 (5 bases each). This CDR3 has 14 amino acids. V lost 11 bases and J lost 6, with 19 bases in between. Per germline, CDR1 LNHDA and CDR2 SQIVND (reference sequence). This CDR3 reads CASQNRHSAGELFF. In nucleotides, the CDR3 is TGTGCCTCACAGAACAGGCATAGCGCCGGGGAGCTGTTTTTT.